The 9 T cell receptor beta chains below were found in one sample sequenced in a study of cytomegalovirus exposure and HLA in healthy donors. Using immunoSEQ multiplex PCR, the repertoire was profiled, and TCRdb retains in-frame clones only, with some absent. The data show about 330,000 clones, with around 90% seen just once and approximately 1.2% held by the top ten. Sequences were obtained from PBMCs. Receptors were obtained from a woman in her 30s in good health and CMV-seropositive.

This clone came up once. The chain couples TRBV6-1 to TRBJ2-5; D call uncertain. V was clipped by 8 bases and J by 1 base, with 8 bases between them. The germline CDR1 and CDR2 sequences are MNHNS and SASEGT. The CDR3 has 12 residues. The CDR3 protein is CASRTFQETQYF. The CDR3 nucleotides read TGTGCCAGCCGGACGTTCCAAGAGACCCAGTACTTC.

This clone was found once. The rearrangement uses TRBV11-2 and TRBJ1-1; 11 bases are shared with TRBD1. The CDR3 length is 15 residues. Germline trimming cut 5 bases from V and 6 bases from J; bases unmatched to any gene: 8. Germline-derived CDR1 and CDR2 are SGHAT and FQNNGV. The CDR3 DNA follows: TGTGCCAGCAGCCTTCGGACAGGGGGCAGCTCTGAAGCTTTCTTT. Amino acids: CASSLRTGGSSEAFF.

This clone appeared once. The chain couples TRBV29-1 to TRBJ2-1; a possible D gene is TRBD2 (6 bases). The V gene lost 1 base and the J gene lost 0 bases, with 13 bases spanning the gap. Per the germline V gene, CDR1 is SQVTM and CDR2 is ANQGSEA. This CDR3 has 16 residues. The CDR3 nucleotides read TGCAGCGTTGAAGGGACGTCGGGGGTCTCCTACAATGAGCAGTTCTTC. Protein: CSVEGTSGVSYNEQFF.

The V call is TRBV15, the J call TRBJ2-7, with 7 bases matching TRBD2. The CDR3 has 14 amino acids. Losses at the gene ends were 4 bases for V and 4 bases for J; bases not matched to a gene: 7. Looked up from germline, CDR1 is LNHNV and CDR2 is YYDKDF (reference sequence). The CDR3 nucleotides are TGTGCCACCAGCACTTTCCGGGGGGATTACGAGCAGTACTTC. Translated: CATSTFRGDYEQYF.

The V gene is TRBV9, the J gene TRBJ2-2; TRBD2 matches 9 bases. Looked up from germline, CDR1 is SGDLS and CDR2 is YYNGEE. The CDR3 covers 17 residues. V was pared by 3 bases and J by 1 base, with 7 bases of the junction left unmatched. CDR3 DNA: TGTGCCAGCAGCGCCCCAAGGCGGGAGGGGAACACCGGGGAGCTGTTTTTT. This encodes CASSAPRREGNTGELFF.

V usage is TRBV30 and J usage is TRBJ2-7, with D perhaps TRBD2 (5 bases). V lost 3 bases and J lost 2, with 14 bases in between. The germline V gene encodes CDR1 GTSNPN and CDR2 SVGIG (reference sequence). The length of the CDR3 is 14 residues. The CDR3: CAWSRPPGTYEQYF. The CDR3 nucleotides are TGTGCCTGGAGCAGACCCCCGGGAACCTACGAGCAGTACTTC.

The chain carries TRBV5-1 and TRBJ1-1; 7 nucleotides align to TRBD1. The trim removed 2 bases at V and 4 bases at J, leaving 5 bases unmatched. Germline V CDR1 and CDR2: SGHRS, YFSETQ. This CDR3 spans 14 amino acids. For the CDR3, the DNA is TGCGCCAGCAGCTTCAGACAGGGCGCCACTGAAGCTTTCTTT. As protein: CASSFRQGATEAFF. The full variable domain, its missing parts supplied by reference TRBV5-1 and TRBJ1-1, is KAGVTQTPRYLIKTRGQQVTLSCSPISGHRSVSWYQQTPGQGLQFLFEYFSETQRNKGNFPGRFSGRQFSNSRSEMNVSTLELGDSALYLCASSFRQGATEAFFGQGTRLTVV.

J is TRBJ2-7 and V is TRBV4-1; 12 nucleotides match TRBD1. This CDR3 is 15 amino acids long. The V segment lost 0 bases and the J segment 4 bases; nucleotides outside the gene matches: 1. Germline assignment: CDR1 MGHRA and CDR2 YSYEKL. CDR3 nucleotide sequence: TGCGCCAGCAGCCAAGAGGGACAGGGGGCATACGAGCAGTACTTC. It is translated as CASSQEGQGAYEQYF.

This chain joins TRBV2 and TRBJ1-5; 8 bases line up with TRBD1. CDR1 is SNHLY and CDR2 is FYNNEI in the germline V gene. V lost 5 bases and J lost 10; bases outside the gene matches: 7. The CDR3 extends over 13 amino acids. The CDR3 region is CASSLDREGPQHF. Written as DNA, the CDR3 is TGTGCCAGCAGTCTGGACAGGGAAGGTCCCCAGCATTTT.